One and the same sample provided the 18 T cell receptor beta chains below, sequenced in a study of human T cells and chemical hapten exposure. Time point: patch test 1, 2 weeks after DPC sensitization. This sample's treatment: therapeutic diphenylcyclopropenone sensitization with weekly scalp DPC. From the RACE reads, TCRdb called clonotypes with MiXCR, one entry per CDR3 protein. The profile shows 300,000 to 400,000 distinct CDR3 sequences, around 6.9% of them singletons. Sample: whole blood, taken in connection with sensitization to the hapten diphenylcyclopropenone (DPC). The receptors were sampled from a woman aged 18-29 years with alopecia areata. Some clones in this sample may be carry-over from other donors' samples.

This clonotype was recorded a few times. This chain links TRBV20-1 with TRBJ2-7, with 10 bases aligning to TRBD1. Per germline, CDR1 DFQATT and CDR2 SNEGSKA (reference sequence). The CDR3 extends over 16 amino acids. V was pared by 3 bases and J by 3 bases, with 11 bases of the junction left unmatched. The CDR3 nucleotides read TGCAGTGCTAGCTCTCCCGTCGGGACAGGGGACTACGAGCAGTACTTC. This gives the protein CSASSPVGTGDYEQYF.

The rearrangement uses TRBV6-6 and TRBJ1-1; D gene unclear. This CDR3 comprises 11 residues. Germline V gene lookup returns CDR1 MNHNY and CDR2 SVGAGI (reference sequence). V lost 11 bases, J lost 4 bases, and 11 bases lay in between. CDR3: CAVERGTEAFF. The DNA for the CDR3 is TGTGCCGTTGAACGGGGCACTGAAGCTTTCTTT.

This chain joins TRBV5-5 and TRBJ1-3, with a tentative D call TRBD1 (6 bases). Germline V lookup: CDR1 SGHKS, CDR2 YYEKEE (reference sequence). The CDR3 has 17 residues. V lost 3 bases and J lost 3, with 19 bases in between. CDR3 protein: CASSWLPLQGIGNTIYF. CDR3 DNA sequence: TGTGCCAGCAGCTGGTTACCCCTACAGGGAATTGGAAACACCATATATTTT.

This clonotype was seen a few times. The chain has TRBV10-3 and TRBJ2-7; no clear D gene. This CDR3 spans 13 amino acids. The V gene lost 3 bases and the J gene lost 1 base, with 7 bases spanning the gap. Germline loops: CDR1 ENHRY, CDR2 SYGVKD. As DNA, the CDR3 is TGTGCCATCAGTGATCGCGATTCCTACGAGCAGTACTTC. Translating it yields CAISDRDSYEQYF.

This chain links TRBV7-2 with TRBJ2-5, with 7 bases lining up with TRBD2. The V segment lost 0 bases and the J segment 2 bases; nucleotides outside the gene matches: 3. CDR3 size: 15 residues. Germline CDR1 reads SGHTA; CDR2 reads FQGNSA. Written as DNA, the CDR3 is TGTGCCAGCAGCTTAGCCCTAGCGGAGCAAGAGACCCAGTACTTC. It codes for CASSLALAEQETQYF.

This clonotype was found many times. V usage is TRBV4-2 and J usage is TRBJ2-1; 12 nucleotides agree with TRBD2. The germline V gene has CDR1 LGHNA and CDR2 YNFKEQ. The CDR3 consists of 17 residues. V lost 0 bases, J lost 9 bases, and 9 bases stayed unmatched. This CDR3 is CASSQELAGGRRGEQFF. The DNA for the CDR3 is TGTGCCAGCAGCCAAGAGCTAGCGGGGGGGCGTCGAGGTGAGCAGTTCTTC.

This clonotype was seen repeatedly, ten times or more. This sequence joins TRBV7-2 and TRBJ2-1; no definite D call. The CDR3 totals 14 residues. The V gene's germline CDR1 is SGHTA and CDR2 FQGNSA. V shed 5 bases and J shed 3 bases, with 11 bases lying between them. DNA of the CDR3: TGTGCCAGCAGCCCGCAAGACTTCTACAATGAGCAGTTCTTC. Translating it yields CASSPQDFYNEQFF.

Ten or more counts support this clonotype. V and J are TRBV14 and TRBJ2-2; no firm D call. Trimming left V 8 bases short and J 5 bases short, with 6 bases between. Germline CDR1 reads SGHDN; CDR2 reads FVKESK. The CDR3 loop spans 11 amino acids. CDR3 protein: CASSETGELFF. The CDR3 region has the DNA TGTGCCAGCTCTGAAACCGGGGAGCTGTTTTTT. Full variable domain (rest looked up from reference TRBV14 and TRBJ2-2): EAGVTQFPSHSVIEKGQTVTLRCDPISGHDNLYWYRRVMGKEIKFLLHFVKESKQDESGMPNNRFLAERTGGTYSTLKVQPAELEDSGVYFCASSETGELFFGEGSRLTVL.

In DNA, the CDR3 is TGTGCCAGCAGTGAAACAGGGAGACATTCACCCCTCCACTTT. Its protein product is CASSETGRHSPLHF. The chain employs TRBV6-4 and TRBJ1-6; tentatively, D is TRBD1 (6 bases). V was cut by 3 bases and J by 8 bases, with 11 bases left in between. This CDR3 spans 14 amino acids. Germline CDR1 MRHNA, CDR2 SNTAGT.

This clonotype was detected many times. The chain links TRBV2 to TRBJ2-2, with 8 bases lining up with TRBD1. There are 14 residues in the CDR3. With 6 bases clipped from V and 5 bases from J, the junction kept 5 bases outside the gene matches. CDR1 and CDR2 from the germline V gene are SNHLY and FYNNEI. CDR3 sequence reads: CASRGRGRTGELFF. CDR3 nucleotide sequence: TGTGCCAGCAGGGGCAGGGGGCGAACCGGGGAGCTGTTTTTT.

This clonotype was detected many times. The CDR3 spells CASSQDSNSADTQYF. CDR3 bases: TGCGCCAGCAGCCAAGACTCGAATAGCGCGGATACGCAGTATTTT. The genes are TRBV4-3 and TRBJ2-3; maybe TRBD2 (5 bases). The CDR3 consists of 15 residues. V dropped 0 bases and J dropped 6 bases, with 13 bases sitting between them. CDR1 and CDR2 from the germline V gene are LGHNA and YSLEER.

This clonotype was counted only a few times. The gene calls are TRBV6-1 and TRBJ2-7, with D possibly being TRBD1 (6 bases). This CDR3 is built from 12 residues. Germline CDR1 is MNHNS and CDR2 is SASEGT. V lost 5 bases, J lost 4 bases, and 9 bases lay in between. The CDR3 sequence is CASSFDRYEQYF. CDR3 in DNA: TGTGCCAGCAGTTTCGACAGGTACGAGCAGTACTTC.

The chain combines TRBV6-6 with TRBJ2-5, with TRBD1 matching 7 bases. V gave up 6 bases and J gave up 3 bases; unmatched junction bases: 7. Germline values: CDR1 MNHNY, CDR2 SVGAGI (reference sequence). This CDR3 spans 14 amino acids. CDR3 region: CASSLTGLEETQYF. CDR3 in DNA: TGTGCCAGCAGCCTGACAGGGCTGGAAGAGACCCAGTACTTC.

The chain couples TRBV5-1 to TRBJ1-4, with 7 bases aligning to TRBD1. With 2 bases clipped from V and 2 bases from J, the junction kept 6 bases outside the gene matches. Germline V lookup: CDR1 SGHRS, CDR2 YFSETQ. The CDR3 has 16 residues. The CDR3 reads CASSFTGEVTNEKLFF. CDR3 coding DNA: TGCGCCAGCAGCTTTACAGGGGAAGTTACTAATGAAAAACTGTTTTTT.

This clonotype was detected many times. The chain has TRBV7-9 and TRBJ1-5, with 10 nucleotides matching TRBD1. The CDR3 is made up of 14 amino acids. Trimming took 5 bases from V and 8 from J; bases not matched to a gene: 6. In germline, CDR1 is SEHNR, CDR2 FQNEAQ (reference sequence). The CDR3 reads CASSEGQGLEPQHF. The CDR3, as DNA: TGTGCCAGCAGCGAGGGACAGGGGTTGGAGCCCCAGCATTTT.

This clonotype was recorded a few times. The chain links TRBV4-2 to TRBJ2-5, with 8 bases identical to TRBD2. V lost 0 bases to trimming and J lost 2 bases; unmatched junction nucleotides: 2. This CDR3 is built from 15 residues. Germline-derived CDR1 and CDR2 are LGHNA and YNFKEQ. The chain's CDR3 is CASSQEGTSQETQYF. The CDR3 bases are TGTGCCAGCAGCCAAGAGGGGACTAGTCAAGAGACCCAGTACTTC.

The sample holds many counts of this clonotype. V is TRBV6-6 and J is TRBJ2-3, with 7 bases aligning to TRBD2. CDR3 length: 16 amino acids. The junction had 9 bases not matched to a gene; V was cut back by 5 bases and J by 1 base. The germline V gene encodes CDR1 MNHNY and CDR2 SVGAGI (reference sequence). CDR3 nucleotides: TGTGCCAGCAGTACCCCGGAGCGGGGAGGCACAGATACGCAGTATTTT. Its translation: CASSTPERGGTDTQYF.

The chain combines TRBV12-3 or TRBV12-4 with TRBJ1-2, with 10 bases fitting TRBD1. V lost 5 bases and J lost 6; bases outside the gene matches: 18. The CDR3 is made up of 18 amino acids. This CDR3 is CASSPPVATGGEGNGYTF. The CDR3 DNA reads TGTGCCAGCAGTCCTCCGGTGGCGACAGGGGGCGAGGGTAATGGCTACACCTTC.